A single sample gave rise to the 10 T cell receptor beta chains below, sequenced in a study of PD-L1 blockade in urothelial cancer. Time point specified: peripheral blood 6 weeks after treatment start. This table comes from immunoSEQ multiplex PCR, and its TCRdb copy is limited to in-frame clones, with some not included. The sample has about 110,000 clones, under 95% seen once; the top ten hold approximately 3.8%. This material consisted of PBMCs, taken around atezolizumab (anti-PD-L1) treatment. All receptors come from a man in his 60s with urothelial cancer.

The chain is built from TRBV15 and TRBJ1-5; D gene ambiguous. CDR1 is LNHNV and CDR2 is YYDKDF in the germline V gene (reference sequence). The V gene lost 0 bases and the J gene lost 3 bases, with 9 bases spanning the gap. The length of the CDR3 is 15 residues. CDR3: CATSRDVGPNQPQHF. For the CDR3, the DNA is TGTGCCACCAGCAGAGATGTTGGGCCCAATCAGCCCCAGCATTTT.

This chain joins TRBV19 and TRBJ2-1, with 13 positions matching TRBD2. CDR1 is LNHDA, CDR2 SQIVND, per germline (reference sequence). The V and J ends lost 6 bases and 8 bases, in that order; junction bases with no gene match: 7. The CDR3 has 15 residues. The DNA of the CDR3 is TGTGCCAGTAGGACGACTAGCGGGGGGCGGGATGAGCAGTTCTTC. This gives the protein CASRTTSGGRDEQFF.

This clone was seen a single time. The V gene is TRBV27, the J gene TRBJ2-1; 8 positions agree with TRBD1. Germline V CDR1 and CDR2: MNHEY, SMNVEV (reference sequence). The length of the CDR3 is 15 residues. Trimming at V came to 7 bases and at J to 4 bases, leaving 9 bases not matched to a gene. CDR3 nucleotide sequence: TGTGCCAGCAACCTCCAGGGACAGGTATACAATGAGCAGTTCTTC. Its protein is CASNLQGQVYNEQFF.

The rearrangement joins TRBV30 to TRBJ2-5; D may be TRBD2 (6 bases). The CDR3 sequence is 14 residues long. CDR1 and CDR2 (germline): GTSNPN, SVGIG (reference sequence). V was pared by 1 base and J by 7 bases, with 16 bases between. CDR3 nucleotide sequence: TGTGCCTGGAGTGCGGGTCCGGGGGTCGGGACCCAGTACTTC. Amino acid sequence: CAWSAGPGVGTQYF.

The genes are TRBV10-3 and TRBJ1-5, with TRBD1 identical over 7 bases. Germline V gene lookup returns CDR1 ENHRY and CDR2 SYGVKD. Trimming took 8 bases from V and 7 from J; bases not matched to a gene: 2. This CDR3 is 11 amino acids long. CDR3 sequence reads: CAIQGEQPQHF. CDR3 in DNA: TGTGCCATCCAGGGGGAACAGCCCCAGCATTTT.

This chain links TRBV9 with TRBJ1-1, with TRBD1 as a possible D gene (6 bases). The V end was cut by 3 bases, the J end by 4 bases, with 13 bases between. CDR1 SGDLS and CDR2 YYNGEE come from the germline V gene. The CDR3 consists of 14 residues. This CDR3 is CASSALGGATEAFF. CDR3 DNA sequence: TGTGCCAGCAGCGCCCTTGGGGGGGCCACTGAAGCTTTCTTT.

This clone was detected only a few times. The CDR3: CASGDRATSHEQYF. CDR3 DNA: TGTGCCAGTGGAGACAGGGCCACTTCACACGAGCAGTACTTC. The rearrangement uses TRBV19 and TRBJ2-7, with 7 bases aligning to TRBD1. This CDR3 is built from 14 residues. Looked up from germline, CDR1 is LNHDA and CDR2 is SQIVND (reference sequence). The ends lost 8 bases at V and 5 bases at J; junction bases unmatched: 12.

The chain employs TRBV9 and TRBJ2-7, with TRBD2 matching over 14 bases. Losses at the gene ends were 0 bases for V and 5 bases for J; bases not matched to a gene: 7. Germline V gene sequence: CDR1 SGDLS, CDR2 YYNGEE. This CDR3 spans 17 amino acids. As DNA, the CDR3 is TGTGCCAGCAGCGTAGCCCCGGGACTAGCGGGAGCCCACGAGCAGTACTTC. It codes for CASSVAPGLAGAHEQYF. The full variable domain, its missing parts supplied by reference TRBV9 and TRBJ2-7, is DSGVTQTPKHLITATGQRVTLRCSPRSGDLSVYWYQQSLDQGLQFLIQYYNGEERAKGNILERFSAQQFPDLHSELNLSSLELGDSALYFCASSVAPGLAGAHEQYFGPGTRLTVT.

V is TRBV28 and J is TRBJ2-7; tentative D call: TRBD1 (5 bases). The CDR3 contains 14 residues. The germline CDR1 and CDR2 sequences are MDHEN and SYDVKM. Trimming took off 7 bases at V and 2 bases at J, with 15 bases between the two ends. For the CDR3, the DNA is TGTGCCAGCAAAAGGCAGGGTAAAGCCTACGAGCAGTACTTC. Its protein product is CASKRQGKAYEQYF.

This chain uses TRBV6-5 with TRBJ2-7; no clear D. V shed 1 base and J shed 6 bases, with 7 bases lying between them. Looked up from germline, CDR1 is MNHEY and CDR2 is SVGAGI. The CDR3 is 12 residues long. This CDR3 is CASSYLPSEQYF. CDR3 nucleotide sequence: TGTGCCAGCAGTTACTTACCTAGCGAGCAGTACTTC.